Following are 25 T cell receptor beta chains from one sample sequenced in a study of T cells in Graves' hyperthyroidism and ophthalmopathy. It was RNA transcripts that yielded the amplified TCR beta CDR3 regions. The HTBI set primed first-round TCR CDR3 RT-PCR. TCRdb reprocessed the multiplex PCR reads via MiXCR and lists one record per CDR3 protein. There are more than 500,000 distinct CDR3 sequences in the sample; 46% occur only once, and approximately 44% lies in the top ten. Material: peripheral blood or thyroid tissue (not recorded which). These receptors were taken from an adult woman with Graves' disease, either hyperthyroidism or ophthalmopathy (not recorded which).

The rearrangement uses TRBV25-1 and TRBJ1-2; D not certain. There are 19 residues in the CDR3. V was shortened by 8 bases and J by 5 bases, with 33 bases between the two germline ends. Looked up from germline, CDR1 is MGHDK and CDR2 is SYGVNS. As DNA, the CDR3 is TGTGCCAGCTCTTCGGCCAGCAGCGTAGTCTGTAGAGATACGTATGGCTACACCTTC. This encodes CASSSASSVVCRDTYGYTF.

In this sample, this clonotype turned up many times. The rearrangement links TRBV11-2 to TRBJ1-1; D is unresolved. The germline V gene encodes CDR1 SGHAT and CDR2 FQNNGV. The V end was cut by 1 base, the J end by 1 base, with 7 bases between. The CDR3 has 14 amino acids. Written as DNA, the CDR3 is TGTGCCAGCAGCTTAGGGAGCGAGAACACTGAAGCTTTCTTT. Its translation: CASSLGSENTEAFF.

The V gene is TRBV20-1, the J gene TRBJ1-4; weak D call: TRBD1 (5 bases). V was cut by 1 base and J by 6 bases, with 21 bases left in between. The CDR3 loop spans 17 amino acids. CDR1 and CDR2 (germline): DFQATT, SNEGSKA (reference sequence). CDR3 loop: CSARAQGLIGWDEKLFF. In DNA, the CDR3 is TGCAGTGCTAGAGCCCAGGGTTTGATTGGTTGGGATGAAAAACTGTTTTTT.

The rearrangement uses TRBV7-3 and TRBJ1-6; D uncertain. The length of the CDR3 is 13 residues. Germline CDR1 is SGHTA and CDR2 is FQGTGA. With 1 base removed from V and 7 bases from J, the gap between germline ends came to 5 bases. The CDR3 nucleotides are TGTGCCAGCAGCTTAAATCTGAATTCACCCCTCCACTTT. Translation: CASSLNLNSPLHF.

This clonotype came up many times. V is TRBV2 and J is TRBJ1-5; 8 bases line up with TRBD1. CDR1 and CDR2 from the germline V gene are SNHLY and FYNNEI. The CDR3 consists of 14 residues. V trimming: 8 bases; J trimming: 7 bases; junction bases outside the gene matches: 10. CDR3 bases: TGTGCCAGCCTCCCTGACAGGGGAGGCCAGCCCCAGCATTTT. It codes for CASLPDRGGQPQHF.

Concerning this clonotype: This clone may be a read error of a much larger clone one base away. The chain joins TRBV12-3 or TRBV12-4 to TRBJ2-2; 8 positions agree with TRBD1. The CDR3 covers 14 residues. Losses at the gene ends were 5 bases for V and 3 bases for J; bases not matched to a gene: 2. Written as DNA, the CDR3 is TGTGCCAGCAGTAGGGGACAGGACACCGGGGAGCTGTTTTTT. It specifies CASSRGQDTGELFF.

The chain uses TRBV25-1 and TRBJ1-5; possible D gene TRBD1, 5 bases. Trimming pared 4 bases from V and 4 bases from J, leaving 11 bases between. The CDR3 extends over 14 amino acids. Looked up from germline, CDR1 is MGHDK and CDR2 is SYGVNS. The CDR3 DNA sequence: TGTGCCAGCAGTGCTCCAGGGTTAAATCAGCCCCAGCATTTT. This sequence encodes CASSAPGLNQPQHF.

There are many counts of this clonotype. The chain joins TRBV2 to TRBJ1-2, with TRBD1 identical over 9 bases. The germline V gene has CDR1 SNHLY and CDR2 FYNNEI. The CDR3 covers 14 residues. With V trimmed by 7 bases and J by 2 bases, 5 bases remained unmatched. CDR3 sequence: CASTGTGRNYGYTF. The DNA of the CDR3 is TGTGCCAGCACTGGGACAGGGAGGAACTATGGCTACACCTTC. Combining the CDR3 with reference TRBV2 and TRBJ1-2 gives the whole variable domain EPEVTQTPSHQVTQMGQEVILRCVPISNHLYFYWYRQILGQKVEFLVSFYNNEISEKSEIFDDQFSVERPDGSNFTLKIRSTKLEDSAMYFCASTGTGRNYGYTFGSGTRLTVV.

V is TRBV5-1 and J is TRBJ2-5; TRBD2 matches 10 bases. Germline trimming cut 6 bases from V and 5 bases from J; bases unmatched to any gene: 7. CDR3 size: 14 residues. Germline-derived CDR1 and CDR2 are SGHRS and YFSETQ. CDR3 nucleotides: TGCGCCAGCACTCTAGGGACTAGCGAGGAGACCCAGTACTTC. Encoded protein: CASTLGTSEETQYF.

This clonotype has at least ten counts. In DNA form, the CDR3 reads TGTGCCAGCAGCCAGGCCGAACAGGGATCTGGAAACACCATATATTTT. It is translated as CASSQAEQGSGNTIYF. The chain has TRBV16 and TRBJ1-3; D perhaps matches TRBD1 (6 bases). Germline CDR1 KGHSY, CDR2 FQNENV. CDR3 length: 16 residues. V dropped 3 bases and J dropped 1 base, with 13 bases sitting between them.

This clonotype has a count of ten or more. J is TRBJ1-2 and V is TRBV12-3 or TRBV12-4; no firm D call. V was clipped by 2 bases and J by 2 bases, with 6 bases between them. This CDR3 region has 13 residues. This chain's CDR3 is CASSLISNYGYTF. The CDR3 DNA reads TGTGCCAGCAGTTTAATTTCCAACTATGGCTACACCTTC.

In this sample, this clonotype turned up once. This chain connects TRBV7-3 to TRBJ2-3, with no clear D. Trimming shortened V by 0 bases and J by 5 bases, and 6 bases separated the two germline ends. The germline V gene encodes CDR1 SGHTA and CDR2 FQGTGA. The CDR3 totals 13 residues. CDR3 region: CASSLTREDTQYF. For the CDR3, the DNA is TGTGCCAGCAGCTTAACTAGGGAAGATACGCAGTATTTT.

The chain employs TRBV11-2 and TRBJ2-7, with TRBD1 identical over 7 bases. The CDR3 loop spans 14 amino acids. V trimming: 5 bases; J trimming: 6 bases; junction bases outside the gene matches: 10. Germline values: CDR1 SGHAT, CDR2 FQNNGV. The CDR3 coding sequence is TGTGCCAGCAGCGAAGAACAGGGGATAAGCGAGCAGTACTTC. It specifies CASSEEQGISEQYF.

There are a few counts of this clonotype. The chain uses TRBV29-1 and TRBJ2-2; possible D gene TRBD1, 5 bases. V lost 5 bases and J lost 5, with 12 bases in between. The germline V gene encodes CDR1 SQVTM and CDR2 ANQGSEA. This CDR3 has 13 amino acids. The CDR3 protein is CSVSPQGTGELFF. The CDR3 DNA sequence: TGCAGCGTTTCCCCTCAGGGTACCGGGGAGCTGTTTTTT.

The rearrangement joins TRBV20-1 to TRBJ2-7; no clear D. This CDR3 has 12 amino acids. The V end lost 0 bases, the J end lost 7 bases, and 10 bases lay between the germline ends. From germline, CDR1 is DFQATT and CDR2 SNEGSKA (reference sequence). CDR3 sequence reads: CSARDAKGEQYF. Here the CDR3 DNA reads TGCAGTGCTAGAGATGCGAAGGGAGAGCAGTACTTC.

The rearrangement joins TRBV27 to TRBJ1-2; D not certain. Deletions cut 2 bases from V and 8 bases from J, with 15 bases between. CDR1 and CDR2 (germline): MNHEY, SMNVEV (reference sequence). CDR3 size: 14 residues. As DNA, the CDR3 is TGTGCCAGCAGTTTAGAGTTCAAGGTTTCGGGCTACACCTTC. As protein: CASSLEFKVSGYTF.

This clonotype was counted a few times. Because the CDR3 is missing its conserved closing phenylalanine or tryptophan, this is likely a read error. The rearrangement joins TRBV5-1 to TRBJ2-7, with D perhaps matching TRBD1 or TRBD2 (6 bases each). The CDR3 consists of 16 residues. V lost 4 bases and J lost 7, with 24 bases in between. Per the germline V gene, CDR1 is SGHRS and CDR2 is YFSETQ. The DNA for the CDR3 is TGCGCCAGCAGCAGCATGAGTTCCGGGGGCGCGGGGGAGCAGTACCTC. It translates to CASSSMSSGGAGEQYL.

The chain employs TRBV7-9 and TRBJ2-6, with D perhaps matching TRBD2 (5 bases). The V gene's germline CDR1 is SEHNR and CDR2 FQNEAQ (reference sequence). The CDR3 loop spans 19 amino acids. Trimming took off 5 bases at V and 2 bases at J, with 22 bases between the two ends. The CDR3 DNA follows: TGTGCCAGCAGCGTAGGAGGAGGCCCCCTTGGTCCTGGGGCCAACGTCCTGACTTTC. This codes for CASSVGGGPLGPGANVLTF.

The chain recombines TRBV29-1 with TRBJ2-7; D is ambiguous. Trimming pared 3 bases from V and 0 bases from J, leaving 9 bases between. The CDR3 runs 13 residues. Germline-derived CDR1 and CDR2 are SQVTM and ANQGSEA. The CDR3 nucleotides read TGCAGCGTTGAGGAGCCCGGCTCCTACGAGCAGTACTTC. This codes for CSVEEPGSYEQYF.

This clonotype was seen many times. Here the CDR3 reads CASSPGGSKGETQYF. The CDR3 DNA is TGCGCCAGCAGCCCAGGAGGGAGCAAAGGGGAGACCCAGTACTTC. This chain joins TRBV4-1 and TRBJ2-5; D is possibly TRBD2 (6 bases). The germline V gene encodes CDR1 MGHRA and CDR2 YSYEKL. Trimming removed 4 bases at V and 5 bases at J, with 17 bases between. This CDR3 comprises 15 residues.

This clonotype was observed at least ten times. This CDR3 is CSAPLGYEQYF. The CDR3 bases are TGCAGTGCCCCCCTGGGCTACGAGCAGTACTTC. V is TRBV20-1 and J is TRBJ2-7; D ambiguous. This CDR3 has 11 amino acids. The V end lost 6 bases, the J end lost 3 bases, and 9 bases lay between the germline ends. Germline loops: CDR1 DFQATT, CDR2 SNEGSKA (reference sequence).

This clonotype was detected once. This rearrangement joins TRBV29-1 to TRBJ2-7; D remains unclear. The CDR3 totals 10 residues. Germline V gene data show CDR1 as SQVTM and CDR2 as ANQGSEA. The CDR3 reads CSSGDYEQYF. In DNA form, the CDR3 reads TGCAGTTCCGGCGACTACGAGCAGTACTTC.

The gene calls are TRBV4-3 and TRBJ1-1, with no clear D. This CDR3 region has 17 residues. The V gene's germline CDR1 is LGHNA and CDR2 YSLEER. Trimming pared 0 bases from V and 3 bases from J, leaving 17 bases between. The CDR3: CASSQDFGRGAYTEAFF. The CDR3 region has the DNA TGCGCCAGCAGCCAAGATTTCGGGCGGGGTGCGTACACTGAAGCTTTCTTT.

This clonotype was detected only a few times. The rearrangement links TRBV9 to TRBJ1-6, with TRBD1 as a possible D gene (5 bases). V lost 0 bases and J 10 bases, leaving 11 bases between the germline ends. Germline V gives CDR1 SGDLS, CDR2 YYNGEE. This CDR3 has 14 residues. The CDR3 DNA follows: TGTGCCAGCAGCGTAGCGGGGGAAGTCTCACCCCTCCACTTT. As protein: CASSVAGEVSPLHF.

J is TRBJ2-7 and V is TRBV6-6; TRBD2 aligns across 12 bases. The length of the CDR3 is 21 residues. Germline CDR1 reads MNHNY; CDR2 reads SVGAGI (reference sequence). With 6 bases clipped from V and 1 base from J, the junction kept 22 bases outside the gene matches. CDR3 DNA sequence: TGTGCCAGCAGCCGTGGGACAGGGTTGACTAGCGGGAGAGGAGCATCCTACGAGCAGTACTTC. It is translated as CASSRGTGLTSGRGASYEQYF.